Only one count was recorded for the clone carrying this TCR beta chain. Germline-derived CDR1 and CDR2 are SGHDN and FVKESK. After removal of 2 bases from V and 2 bases from J, the junction contained 12 bases not matched to a gene. The CDR3 runs 17 residues. The data were taken from a study of blood T cell repertoires in COVID-19. Here immunoSEQ multiplex PCR was the method, and the copy in TCRdb shows in-frame clones only, minus some. Of tens of thousands of clones in the sample, 88% were seen once. The sequence was collected from a woman older than 75 with acute or convalescent COVID-19. J is TRBJ2-7 and V is TRBV14; 7 bases line up with TRBD1. Sequences were obtained from peripheral blood. CDR3 in amino acids: CASSQRPLQGTPYEQYF. The CDR3 DNA reads as TGTGCCAGCAGCCAAAGGCCCCTACAGGGGACCCCCTACGAGCAGTACTTC.